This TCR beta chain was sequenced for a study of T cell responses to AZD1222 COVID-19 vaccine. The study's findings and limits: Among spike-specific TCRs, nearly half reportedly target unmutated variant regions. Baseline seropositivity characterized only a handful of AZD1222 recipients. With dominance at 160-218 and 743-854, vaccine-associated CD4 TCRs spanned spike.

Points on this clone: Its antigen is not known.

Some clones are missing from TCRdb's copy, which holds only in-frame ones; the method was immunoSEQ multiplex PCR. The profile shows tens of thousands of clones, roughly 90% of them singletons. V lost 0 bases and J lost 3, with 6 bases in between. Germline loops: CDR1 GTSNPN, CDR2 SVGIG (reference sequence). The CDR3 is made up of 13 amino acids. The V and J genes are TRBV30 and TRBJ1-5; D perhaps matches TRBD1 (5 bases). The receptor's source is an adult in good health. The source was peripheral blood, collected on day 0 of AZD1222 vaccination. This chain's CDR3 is CAWSVGDNQPQHF. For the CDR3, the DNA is TGTGCCTGGAGTGTGGGGGACAATCAGCCCCAGCATTTT.